These 2 T cell receptor beta chains originate from one sample sequenced in a study of shared clonotypes between healthy human individuals. The repertoire was sequenced with immunoSEQ multiplex PCR; TCRdb's copy has only in-frame clones and lacks some. This table has some 2.4 million clones, approximately 94% appearing once. The sequenced material came from naive CD4+ T cells from PBMCs. Subset indicated: CD45RA+ positively selected. The receptors shown here come from a man between 18 and 29 years old in good health. Some clones in this sample may be carry-over from other donors' samples.

V and J are TRBV28 and TRBJ1-2; 9 bases fit TRBD1. The V gene end was trimmed by 4 bases and the J gene end by 4 bases; junction bases not matched to a gene: 1. The CDR3 length is 13 residues. Germline-derived CDR1 and CDR2 are MDHEN and SYDVKM. The CDR3 sequence: CASSWDRAYGYTF. CDR3 DNA: TGTGCCAGCAGTTGGGACAGGGCCTATGGCTACACCTTC.

CDR3 nucleotides: TGTGCCATCAGTGATGCGACAGGGGTATCCTACGAGCAGTACTTC. This encodes CAISDATGVSYEQYF. The chain has TRBV10-3 and TRBJ2-7, with 8 nucleotides matching TRBD1. V was clipped by 3 bases and J by 1 base; unmatched bases: 5. The CDR3 consists of 15 residues. Per the germline V gene, CDR1 is ENHRY and CDR2 is SYGVKD.